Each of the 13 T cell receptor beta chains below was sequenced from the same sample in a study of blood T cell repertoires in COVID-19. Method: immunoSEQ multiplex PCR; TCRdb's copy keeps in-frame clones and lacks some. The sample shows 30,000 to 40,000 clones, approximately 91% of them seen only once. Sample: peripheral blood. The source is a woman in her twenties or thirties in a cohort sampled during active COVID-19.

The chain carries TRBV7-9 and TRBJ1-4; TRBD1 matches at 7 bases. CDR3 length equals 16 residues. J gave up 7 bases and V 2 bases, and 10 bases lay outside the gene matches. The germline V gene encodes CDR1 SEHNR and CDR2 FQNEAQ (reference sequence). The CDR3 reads CASSLRPVTGSEKLFF. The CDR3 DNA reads TGTGCCAGCAGCTTAAGACCTGTGACAGGGAGTGAAAAACTGTTTTTT.

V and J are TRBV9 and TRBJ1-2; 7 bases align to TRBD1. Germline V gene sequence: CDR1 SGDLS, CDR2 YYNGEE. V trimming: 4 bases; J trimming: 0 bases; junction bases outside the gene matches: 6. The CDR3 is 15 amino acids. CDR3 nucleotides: TGTGCCAGCAGCCCGGGACAGCGAACTAACTATGGCTACACCTTC. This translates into CASSPGQRTNYGYTF. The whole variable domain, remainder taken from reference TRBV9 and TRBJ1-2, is DSGVTQTPKHLITATGQRVTLRCSPRSGDLSVYWYQQSLDQGLQFLIQYYNGEERAKGNILERFSAQQFPDLHSELNLSSLELGDSALYFCASSPGQRTNYGYTFGSGTRLTVV.

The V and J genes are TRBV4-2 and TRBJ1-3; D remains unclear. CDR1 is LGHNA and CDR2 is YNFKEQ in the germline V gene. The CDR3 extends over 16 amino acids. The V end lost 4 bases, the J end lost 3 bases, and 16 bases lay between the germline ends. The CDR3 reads CASSRKVGEDGNTIYF. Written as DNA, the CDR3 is TGTGCCAGCAGCCGCAAAGTAGGAGAAGATGGAAACACCATATATTTT.

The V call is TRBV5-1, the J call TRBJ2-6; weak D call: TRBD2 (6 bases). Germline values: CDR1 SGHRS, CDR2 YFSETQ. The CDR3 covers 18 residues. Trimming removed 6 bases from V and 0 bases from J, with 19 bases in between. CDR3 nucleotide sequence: TGCGCCAGCACCCTAGGGGCAGCGGGCCTCTCTGGGGCCAACGTCCTGACTTTC. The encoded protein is CASTLGAAGLSGANVLTF.

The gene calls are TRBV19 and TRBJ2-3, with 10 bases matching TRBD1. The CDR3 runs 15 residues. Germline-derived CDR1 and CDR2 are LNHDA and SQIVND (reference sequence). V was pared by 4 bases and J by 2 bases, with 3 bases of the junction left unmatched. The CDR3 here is CASSSDRGPTDTQYF. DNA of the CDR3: TGTGCCAGTAGTAGTGACAGGGGGCCCACAGATACGCAGTATTTT.

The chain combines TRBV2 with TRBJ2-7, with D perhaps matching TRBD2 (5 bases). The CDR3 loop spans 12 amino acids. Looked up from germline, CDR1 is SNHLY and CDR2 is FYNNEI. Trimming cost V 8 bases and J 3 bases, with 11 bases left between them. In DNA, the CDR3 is TGTGCCAGCTCCGGACTGAACTACGAGCAGTACTTC. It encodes CASSGLNYEQYF.

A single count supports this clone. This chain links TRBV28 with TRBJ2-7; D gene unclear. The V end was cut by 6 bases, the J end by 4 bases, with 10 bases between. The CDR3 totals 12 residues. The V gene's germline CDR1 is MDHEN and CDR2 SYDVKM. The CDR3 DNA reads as TGTGCCAGCAGACGCGGCCAGTACGAGCAGTACTTC. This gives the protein CASRRGQYEQYF.

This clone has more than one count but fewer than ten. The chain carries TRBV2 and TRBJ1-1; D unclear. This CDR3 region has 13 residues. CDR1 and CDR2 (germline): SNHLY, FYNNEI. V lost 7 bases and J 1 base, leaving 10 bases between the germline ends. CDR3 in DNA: TGTGCCAGCAAAGAAAACACGAACACTGAAGCTTTCTTT. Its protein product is CASKENTNTEAFF.

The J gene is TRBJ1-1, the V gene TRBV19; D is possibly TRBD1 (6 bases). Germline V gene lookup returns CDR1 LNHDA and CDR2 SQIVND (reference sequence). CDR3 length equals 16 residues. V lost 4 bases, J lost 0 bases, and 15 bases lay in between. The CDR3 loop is CASSTWGRGVNTEAFF. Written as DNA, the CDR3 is TGTGCCAGTAGTACCTGGGGGCGAGGGGTGAACACTGAAGCTTTCTTT.

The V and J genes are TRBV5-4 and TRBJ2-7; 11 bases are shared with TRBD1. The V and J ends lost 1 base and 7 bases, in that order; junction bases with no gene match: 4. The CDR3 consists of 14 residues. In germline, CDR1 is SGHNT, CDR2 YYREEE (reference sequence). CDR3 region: CASSLIGTGGEQYF. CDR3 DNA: TGTGCCAGCAGCTTGATTGGGACAGGGGGAGAGCAGTACTTC.

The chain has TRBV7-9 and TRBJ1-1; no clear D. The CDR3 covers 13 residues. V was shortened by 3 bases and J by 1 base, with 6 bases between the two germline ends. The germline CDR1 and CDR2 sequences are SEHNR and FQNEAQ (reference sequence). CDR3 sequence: CASSLVRNTEAFF. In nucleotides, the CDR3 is TGTGCCAGCAGCTTGGTCAGGAACACTGAAGCTTTCTTT.

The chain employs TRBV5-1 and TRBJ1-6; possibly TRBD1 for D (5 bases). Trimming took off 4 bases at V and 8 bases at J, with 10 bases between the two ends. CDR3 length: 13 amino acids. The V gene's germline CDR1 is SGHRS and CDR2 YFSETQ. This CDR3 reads CASSPQTDSPLHF. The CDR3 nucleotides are TGCGCCAGCAGCCCGCAGACAGATTCACCCCTCCACTTT.

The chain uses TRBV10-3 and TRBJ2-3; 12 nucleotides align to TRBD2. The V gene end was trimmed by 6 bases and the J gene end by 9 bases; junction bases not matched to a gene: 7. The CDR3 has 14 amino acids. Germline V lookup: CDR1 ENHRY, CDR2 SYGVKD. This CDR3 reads CAIRPTSGSATQYF. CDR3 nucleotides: TGTGCCATCAGACCGACTAGCGGGAGTGCGACGCAGTATTTT.